This TCR beta chain was found in a study of blood T cell repertoires in COVID-19. Study in general: COVID-19 samples collected from the United States, Italy and Spain covered acute and convalescent phases.

V lost 2 bases and J lost 2, with 9 bases in between. This CDR3 region has 14 residues. Germline-derived CDR1 and CDR2 are LGHDT and YNNKEL (reference sequence). This clone was seen many times. Sequencing used immunoSEQ multiplex PCR; TCRdb keeps in-frame clones, though not all of them. The sample consists of 90,000 to 100,000 clones, about 83% of them appearing once. The rearrangement uses TRBV3-1 (or the pseudogene TRBV3-2) and TRBJ1-2, with D hard to call. The material sequenced was peripheral blood. This clonotype was sampled from a human donor in a cohort sampled during active COVID-19. The CDR3 reads CASSQTGVNYGYTF. The CDR3 bases are TGTGCCAGCAGCCAAACTGGAGTAAACTATGGCTACACCTTC.